This entry lists 14 T cell receptor beta chains sequenced from one sample in a study of cytomegalovirus exposure and HLA in healthy donors. Some clones are missing from TCRdb's copy, which holds only in-frame ones; the method was immunoSEQ multiplex PCR. The sample has about 240,000 clones, just under 90% seen once. Sequencing was done on a sample of PBMCs. All receptors come from a man between 18 and 35 years old in good health and CMV-seronegative.

The chain recombines TRBV5-1 with TRBJ2-7; D possibly corresponds to TRBD1 (5 bases). CDR1 and CDR2 from the germline V gene are SGHRS and YFSETQ. V was shortened by 0 bases and J by 4 bases, with 8 bases between the two germline ends. This CDR3 comprises 13 residues. The CDR3 DNA is TGCGCCAGCAGCTTGGGACAGTTATACGAGCAGTACTTC. Amino acid sequence: CASSLGQLYEQYF.

This clone was found once. V is TRBV15 and J is TRBJ1-2; weak D call: TRBD1 (5 bases). CDR1 and CDR2 from the germline V gene are LNHNV and YYDKDF (reference sequence). CDR3 length: 13 amino acids. Deletions cut 5 bases from V and 6 bases from J, with 13 bases between. CDR3 amino acids: CATSSQGEDGYTF. For the CDR3, the DNA is TGTGCCACCAGCTCACAAGGGGAGGATGGCTACACCTTC.

The chain combines TRBV14 with TRBJ1-1; 8 bases are shared with TRBD1. Per germline, CDR1 SGHDN and CDR2 FVKESK. The CDR3 has 13 amino acids. The ends lost 4 bases at V and 11 bases at J; junction bases unmatched: 9. CDR3 loop: CASSLGTGLGAFF. CDR3 sequence (DNA): TGTGCCAGCAGCCTCGGGACAGGTTTAGGGGCTTTCTTT.

This rearrangement joins TRBV18 to TRBJ2-2, with D uncertain. V lost 1 base, J lost 8 bases, and 11 bases lay in between. The CDR3 consists of 14 residues. Germline CDR1 KGHSH, CDR2 LQKENI. CDR3 nucleotide sequence: TGTGCCAGCTCACCACAAATAGCAGAAGGGGAGCTGTTTTTT. Translation gives CASSPQIAEGELFF.

The chain carries TRBV19 and TRBJ2-2; D uncertain. Per germline, CDR1 LNHDA and CDR2 SQIVND (reference sequence). V was shortened by 3 bases and J by 4 bases, with 9 bases between the two germline ends. There are 14 residues in the CDR3. CDR3 loop: CASSILASTGELFF. As DNA, the CDR3 is TGTGCCAGTAGTATTTTGGCTTCCACCGGGGAGCTGTTTTTT.

The rearrangement links TRBV28 to TRBJ2-3, with D possibly TRBD1 on 6 matching bases. Germline V gene data show CDR1 as MDHEN and CDR2 as SYDVKM. Trimming left V 5 bases short and J 10 bases short, with 13 bases between. This CDR3 is 12 amino acids long. The CDR3 protein is CASSGTTTPQYF. As DNA, the CDR3 is TGTGCCAGCAGTGGGACAACTACCCCGCAGTATTTT.

This clone was detected only once. This rearrangement joins TRBV27 to TRBJ1-2; tentative D call: TRBD1 (6 bases). Germline-derived CDR1 and CDR2 are MNHEY and SMNVEV (reference sequence). This CDR3 comprises 14 residues. V shed 0 bases and J shed 5 bases, with 10 bases lying between them. CDR3 residues: CASSLSRTEYGYTF. The CDR3 coding sequence is TGTGCCAGCAGTTTATCAAGGACAGAGTATGGCTACACCTTC.

This chain uses TRBV2 with TRBJ1-5; the D is unclear. This CDR3 spans 15 amino acids. Germline V gene data show CDR1 as SNHLY and CDR2 as FYNNEI. V was pared by 2 bases and J by 2 bases, with 10 bases between. The CDR3 region is CASSEWVAGNQPQHF. In nucleotides, the CDR3 is TGTGCCAGCAGTGAATGGGTTGCGGGCAATCAGCCCCAGCATTTT.

The gene calls are TRBV27 and TRBJ1-4; 8 bases are a match to TRBD1. V shed 7 bases and J 10 bases; nucleotides not matched to a gene: 5. The CDR3 length is 12 residues. Germline V gene lookup returns CDR1 MNHEY and CDR2 SMNVEV (reference sequence). The CDR3 DNA reads TGTGCCAGCACCGGACAGGGAGGAAAACTGTTTTTT. This encodes CASTGQGGKLFF.

The chain employs TRBV10-2 and TRBJ1-5; D might be TRBD1 (5 bases). Looked up from germline, CDR1 is WSHSY and CDR2 is SAAADI. With 5 bases removed from V and 4 bases from J, the gap between germline ends came to 12 bases. CDR3 length: 14 amino acids. The DNA for the CDR3 is TGCGCCAGCAGTCAGGGACTTGGTAATCAGCCCCAGCATTTT. Translated: CASSQGLGNQPQHF.

Only a few counts were recorded for this clone. The chain recombines TRBV7-9 with TRBJ2-7, with a weak D call TRBD1 (5 bases). V was clipped by 5 bases and J by 3 bases, with 8 bases between them. Germline V gives CDR1 SEHNR, CDR2 FQNEAQ (reference sequence). There are 12 residues in the CDR3. The CDR3: CASSRQNYEQYF. DNA of the CDR3: TGTGCCAGCAGCCGACAGAACTACGAGCAGTACTTC.

V usage is TRBV6-1 and J usage is TRBJ1-6; 10 bases map to TRBD1. Germline CDR1 reads MNHNS; CDR2 reads SASEGT. This CDR3 region has 15 residues. Trimming at V came to 3 bases and at J to 7 bases, leaving 3 bases not matched to a gene. DNA for the CDR3: TGTGCCAGCAGTGATAGGGACAGGGGAAATTCACCCCTCCACTTT. Protein: CASSDRDRGNSPLHF.

The CDR3 nucleotides are TGTGCCAGCAGCTCGGACTACCGACAAGAGACCCAGTACTTC. Encoded protein: CASSSDYRQETQYF. The chain is built from TRBV7-3 and TRBJ2-5, with TRBD2 as a possible D gene (6 bases). V lost 4 bases, J lost 2 bases, and 11 bases lay in between. The germline gives CDR1 SGHTA, CDR2 FQGTGA. CDR3 length: 14 amino acids.

The chain is built from TRBV2 and TRBJ1-5; D is unclear. The V gene's germline CDR1 is SNHLY and CDR2 FYNNEI. The CDR3 extends over 14 amino acids. The V end was cut by 8 bases, the J end by 2 bases, with 13 bases between. CDR3 loop: CASHRGLGNQPQHF. CDR3 in DNA: TGTGCCAGCCACCGGGGTTTGGGCAATCAGCCCCAGCATTTT.